This TCR beta chain was recovered during a study of cytomegalovirus exposure and HLA in healthy donors. A word on this clone: Antigen specificity is unknown.

Primers included in the PCR were 60 Vbeta and 13 Jbeta primers. Clones were sequenced by immunoSEQ multiplex PCR, and TCRdb holds only the in-frame ones, with some missing. The data hold 150,000 to 200,000 clones, with roughly 79% observed a single time. Overall study results and limits: A few chains tied to CMV proved CMV antigen-specific in vitro.

V dropped 2 bases and J dropped 5; count of bases not matched to a gene: 7. From germline, CDR1 is SGHRS and CDR2 YFSETQ. The CDR3 runs 15 residues. This clonotype originated in a woman between 40 and 50 years old in good health and CMV-seronegative. The sample comprised PBMCs. The gene calls are TRBV5-1 and TRBJ2-3, with 8 bases aligning to TRBD2. CDR3 coding DNA: TGCGCCAGCAGCTTTAACGGGAGGGCCTTAGATACGCAGTATTTT. This codes for CASSFNGRALDTQYF.